A single sample gave rise to the 20 T cell receptor beta chains below, sequenced in a study of blood T cells in healthy people across ages. A second PCR, run for roughly 6 to 11 cycles, used a sample-barcoded 5' primer plus a J-beta primer mix. Each CDR3 protein is one row after TCRdb ran MiXCR on the 5' RACE reads. The data show some 900,000 distinct CDR3 sequences, with 29% seen just once and around a sixth held by the top ten. The sequenced material came from blood. These receptors were taken from a woman of 80 years or more in good health.

The sample holds a few counts of this clonotype. The V gene is TRBV20-1, the J gene TRBJ2-1; D not certain. V lost 0 bases to trimming and J lost 8 bases, with 11 bases between them. This CDR3 has 13 residues. Germline V gene data show CDR1 as DFQATT and CDR2 as SNEGSKA (reference sequence). The CDR3 DNA is TGCAGTGCTAGAGAGAGACTTTCGGATGAGCAGTTCTTC. Translating gives CSARERLSDEQFF.

V is TRBV20-1 and J is TRBJ1-1; 9 bases align to TRBD1. Trimming took 5 bases from V and 5 from J; bases not matched to a gene: 9. The CDR3 has 14 amino acids. Germline V gene data show CDR1 as DFQATT and CDR2 as SNEGSKA (reference sequence). The CDR3 protein is CSAYTRQGGTEAFF. In nucleotides, the CDR3 is TGCAGTGCTTATACGCGACAGGGGGGGACTGAAGCTTTCTTT.

About this clonotype itself: A clone one base away is much larger, so this may be a read error. In DNA, the CDR3 is TGTGCCATCAGTGGGGGAATCGTGACTAGCGGGGGCCGGGTCCAAGAGACCCTGTACTTC. Translating gives CAISGGIVTSGGRVQETLYF. V and J are TRBV10-3 and TRBJ2-5; 12 nucleotides align to TRBD2. Germline CDR1 reads ENHRY; CDR2 reads SYGVKD. The CDR3 contains 20 residues.

The rearrangement joins TRBV20-1 to TRBJ2-2; 16 bases are a match to TRBD2. With V trimmed by 6 bases and J by 1 base, 11 bases remained unmatched. The CDR3 is 19 amino acids. Germline V gene data show CDR1 as DFQATT and CDR2 as SNEGSKA (reference sequence). The CDR3 is CSASGGTSGGARNTGELFF. The CDR3 coding sequence is TGCAGTGCCTCGGGCGGGACTAGCGGGGGGGCAAGGAACACCGGGGAGCTGTTTTTT.

In its sample, this clonotype was seen a few times. The chain is built from TRBV14 and TRBJ2-1; D is tentatively TRBD1 or TRBD2 (5 bases each). There are 16 residues in the CDR3. CDR1 and CDR2 from the germline V gene are SGHDN and FVKESK. V was cut by 4 bases and J by 2 bases, with 15 bases left in between. CDR3 in amino acids: CASSPRDHNAYNEQFF. The CDR3 DNA follows: TGTGCCAGCAGCCCCCGGGACCATAACGCCTACAATGAGCAGTTCTTC.

As for this clonotype: This may be a read error: a much more frequent sequence differs by one nucleotide. V is TRBV10-3 and J is TRBJ2-5, with TRBD1 identical over 9 bases. CDR1 and CDR2 from the germline V gene are ENHRY and SYGVKD. V dropped 5 bases and J dropped 9; count of bases not matched to a gene: 16. There are 16 residues in the CDR3. The CDR3 DNA follows: TGTGCCATCAGTCCGGGACAGGGCCCCATAGGGGAGGCCCAGTACTTC. Its protein is CAISPGQGPIGEAQYF.

The CDR3 spells CARASKGRGTEAFF. The CDR3 DNA reads as TGTGCCAGGGCTTCCAAGGGGCGGGGGACTGAAGCTTTCTTT. The chain has TRBV21-1 and TRBJ1-1; the table's D call of TRBD1 was not tested on the DNA. TRBV21-1 is labeled a pseudogene. The CDR3 extends over 14 amino acids.

This sequence joins TRBV3-1 and TRBJ1-1; D not certain. Germline V gene lookup returns CDR1 LGHDT and CDR2 YNNKEL (reference sequence). This CDR3 has 16 residues. Trimming removed 0 bases at V and 11 bases at J, with 22 bases between. In nucleotides, the CDR3 is TGTGCCAGCAGCCAAGATCTGCGCCTCATGCAAAGTGCGGCTTTCTTT. Encoded protein: CASSQDLRLMQSAAFF.

The J gene is TRBJ2-7, the V gene TRBV7-2; 9 bases are shared with TRBD1. The CDR3 spans 16 residues. The ends lost 0 bases at V and 3 bases at J; junction bases unmatched: 6. Per germline, CDR1 SGHTA and CDR2 FQGNSA. The DNA of the CDR3 is TGTGCCAGCAGCTTAGCAAGTCCGGGACAGGGCTACGAGCAGTACTTC. This gives the protein CASSLASPGQGYEQYF. The complete variable domain, with remaining parts taken from reference TRBV7-2 and TRBJ2-7, reads GAGVSQSPSNKVTEKGKDVELRCDPISGHTALYWYRQSLGQGLEFLIYFQGNSAPDKSGLPSDRFSAERTGGSVSTLTIQRTQQEDSAVYLCASSLASPGQGYEQYFGPGTRLTVT.

In regard to this clonotype: A much larger clone differs from this one at a single base, so this may be a read error. This chain joins TRBV2 and TRBJ2-6; no definite D call. The CDR3 totals 15 residues. V shed 8 bases and J shed 4 bases, with 15 bases lying between them. Germline-derived CDR1 and CDR2 are SNHLY and FYNNEI. CDR3: CASSERGYGANVLTF. CDR3 in DNA: TGTGCCAGCTCTGAACGCGGCTACGGGGCCAACGTCCTGACTTTC.

This clonotype was detected a few times. The V and J genes are TRBV7-2 and TRBJ2-5; possible D gene TRBD2, 6 bases. Germline CDR1 reads SGHTA; CDR2 reads FQGNSA. V lost 3 bases and J 1 base, leaving 12 bases between the germline ends. This CDR3 is built from 15 residues. The chain's CDR3 is CASSFKLGGQETQYF. The CDR3 region has the DNA TGTGCCAGCAGCTTTAAGTTGGGGGGCCAAGAGACCCAGTACTTC.

This clonotype occurred a few times. The gene calls are TRBV3-1 and TRBJ1-2; 7 bases agree with TRBD1. CDR1 is LGHDT and CDR2 is YNNKEL in the germline V gene (reference sequence). This CDR3 region has 15 residues. V dropped 5 bases and J dropped 4; count of bases not matched to a gene: 10. CDR3 bases: TGTGCCAGCAGCTTAACAGGGGTTGAAGGCTATGGCTACACCTTC. Protein product: CASSLTGVEGYGYTF.

In this sample, this clonotype turned up many times. The V gene is TRBV6-5, the J gene TRBJ1-2, with 9 positions matching TRBD1. There are 14 residues in the CDR3. Looked up from germline, CDR1 is MNHEY and CDR2 is SVGAGI. Losses at the gene ends were 6 bases for V and 1 base for J; bases not matched to a gene: 3. CDR3 bases: TGTGCCAGCAGGAGGACAGGGGATAACTATGGCTACACCTTC. Protein sequence: CASRRTGDNYGYTF.

In its sample, this clonotype was seen many times. J is TRBJ2-5 and V is TRBV20-1; 10 bases are shared with TRBD2. The CDR3 sequence is 18 residues long. J gave up 2 bases and V 0 bases, and 12 bases lay outside the gene matches. Germline CDR1 reads DFQATT; CDR2 reads SNEGSKA (reference sequence). The CDR3 DNA reads TGCAGTGCTAGAGACCCTAGCGGGGGACACGCGCTACAAGAGACCCAGTACTTC. It yields the protein CSARDPSGGHALQETQYF.

This clonotype has ten or more counts. The V gene is TRBV20-1, the J gene TRBJ2-1; D is unresolved. Germline values: CDR1 DFQATT, CDR2 SNEGSKA (reference sequence). The CDR3 runs 15 residues. V lost 6 bases and J lost 0, with 15 bases in between. The CDR3 here is CSAPGEWGSYNEQFF. The CDR3 DNA sequence: TGCAGTGCCCCTGGAGAATGGGGCTCCTACAATGAGCAGTTCTTC.

This clonotype has at least ten counts. The chain links TRBV7-2 to TRBJ1-2; D is unresolved. V shed 1 base and J shed 7 bases, with 13 bases lying between them. This CDR3 has 14 residues. Per the germline V gene, CDR1 is SGHTA and CDR2 is FQGNSA. For the CDR3, the DNA is TGTGCCAGCAGCTTAGGGTTGCCAGTTACTGGCTACACCTTC. Residues: CASSLGLPVTGYTF.

In regard to this clonotype: A much larger clone differs by one base, so this may be a read error. The chain couples TRBV6-1 to TRBJ2-6; possibly TRBD1 for D (6 bases). The ends were cut back, 6 bases at V and 0 bases at J, with 9 bases in the middle. Looked up from germline, CDR1 is MNHNS and CDR2 is SASEGT. The length of the CDR3 is 15 residues. Here the CDR3 reads CASSAGDSGANVLTF. CDR3 in DNA: TGTGCCAGCAGCGCAGGGGACTCTGGGGCCAACGTCCTGACTTTC.

This clonotype was counted between two and nine times. The chain couples TRBV24-1 to TRBJ2-3, with TRBD2 matching 11 bases. The CDR3 extends over 16 amino acids. Germline V gene sequence: CDR1 KGHDR, CDR2 SFDVKD. Unmatched junction bases numbered 4, after V lost 4 bases and J lost 2 bases. CDR3 nucleotide sequence: TGTGCCACCAGTGAGACGGGACTAGCGGACACAGATACGCAGTATTTT. It specifies CATSETGLADTDTQYF.

This chain joins TRBV19 and TRBJ2-3; a weak D match, TRBD2 (5 bases). Germline CDR1 reads LNHDA; CDR2 reads SQIVND (reference sequence). This CDR3 region has 14 residues. Trimming cost V 5 bases and J 2 bases, with 11 bases left between them. The CDR3 nucleotides read TGTGCCAGTAGTCATGGAGGCTTCACAGATACGCAGTATTTT. It specifies CASSHGGFTDTQYF.

This clonotype was detected only a few times. This chain connects TRBV5-1 to TRBJ1-2; TRBD1 might be the D (5 bases). The ends were cut back, 4 bases at V and 4 bases at J, with 20 bases in the middle. In germline, CDR1 is SGHRS, CDR2 YFSETQ. The CDR3 totals 16 residues. CDR3 region: CASSPSGGGRSYGYTF. The CDR3 nucleotides read TGCGCCAGCAGCCCCAGTGGTGGGGGTAGATCCTATGGCTACACCTTC.